Below, 28 T cell receptor beta chains from the same sample are listed, as sequenced in a study of control samples from healthy donors and cancer patients. The repertoire was sequenced with immunoSEQ multiplex PCR; TCRdb's copy has only in-frame clones and lacks some. The sample yields hundreds of thousands of clones, approximately 80% seen once. Sequencing used PBMCs. The source is a woman aged 60-75 years with lung cancer.

The chain joins TRBV5-1 to TRBJ2-7; no reliable D call. The germline V gene encodes CDR1 SGHRS and CDR2 YFSETQ. Trimming left V 0 bases short and J 0 bases short, with 7 bases between. The CDR3 consists of 14 residues. The CDR3 DNA reads TGCGCCAGCAGCTTGGGGTCCAGCTCCTACGAGCAGTACTTC. Amino acids: CASSLGSSSYEQYF.

V usage is TRBV5-5 and J usage is TRBJ2-2; TRBD2 aligns across 10 bases. CDR1 and CDR2 (germline): SGHKS, YYEKEE (reference sequence). This CDR3 comprises 15 residues. The ends lost 2 bases at V and 4 bases at J; junction bases unmatched: 2. The CDR3, as DNA: TGTGCCAGCAGCTTTCTAGCGGGGGTCACCGGGGAGCTGTTTTTT. Its translation: CASSFLAGVTGELFF.

The chain links TRBV9 to TRBJ1-3, with a possible D match to TRBD1 (5 bases). The V gene lost 0 bases and the J gene lost 1 base, with 14 bases spanning the gap. Per the germline V gene, CDR1 is SGDLS and CDR2 is YYNGEE. The CDR3 runs 17 residues. DNA for the CDR3: TGTGCCAGCAGCGTAGTACCGTTAGGGGTTTCTGGAAACACCATATATTTT. Residues: CASSVVPLGVSGNTIYF.

The genes are TRBV9 and TRBJ1-5; perhaps TRBD1 as D (6 bases). The V gene lost 3 bases and the J gene lost 0 bases, with 10 bases spanning the gap. The length of the CDR3 is 15 residues. The V gene's germline CDR1 is SGDLS and CDR2 YYNGEE. The CDR3 DNA follows: TGTGCCAGCAGCGAGGGGGTTTATAGCAATCAGCCCCAGCATTTT. As protein: CASSEGVYSNQPQHF.

The chain uses TRBV7-2 and TRBJ1-1; D might be TRBD1 (5 bases). The CDR3 is made up of 16 amino acids. The germline gives CDR1 SGHTA, CDR2 FQGNSA. V lost 1 base and J lost 1, with 13 bases in between. The CDR3 nucleotides read TGTGCCAGCAGCTTAGGGGGGTTTGAGGGGAACACTGAAGCTTTCTTT. Its translation is CASSLGGFEGNTEAFF.

The chain links TRBV23-1 to TRBJ1-1; the D gene is possibly TRBD1 (5 bases). TRBV23-1 is filed as an ORF, its function uncertain. The CDR3 contains 18 residues. The germline V and J ends were trimmed by 2 bases and 1 base, with 20 bases remaining between them. The CDR3 here is CASSQPDPEGGGNTEAFF. CDR3 DNA sequence: TGCGCCAGCAGTCAACCAGATCCTGAGGGTGGGGGGAACACTGAAGCTTTCTTT.

The V and J genes are TRBV5-1 and TRBJ2-4, with D maybe TRBD1 (5 bases). Trimming shortened V by 2 bases and J by 5 bases, and 14 bases separated the two germline ends. The CDR3 consists of 15 residues. The V gene's germline CDR1 is SGHRS and CDR2 YFSETQ. CDR3 bases: TGCGCCAGCAGCTTTTCAAGGGGTACCCAAAACATTCAGTACTTC. This sequence encodes CASSFSRGTQNIQYF.

V usage is TRBV5-1 and J usage is TRBJ2-1; 9 bases are a match to TRBD1. The CDR3 spans 16 residues. Germline lookup yields CDR1 SGHRS and CDR2 YFSETQ. The V segment lost 3 bases and the J segment 3 bases; nucleotides outside the gene matches: 7. CDR3 sequence: CASSSSPGQGYNEQFF. For the CDR3, the DNA is TGCGCCAGCAGCTCCTCTCCGGGACAGGGCTACAATGAGCAGTTCTTC. The full variable domain, in which reference TRBV5-1 and TRBJ2-1 provide the parts outside the CDR3, is KAGVTQTPRYLIKTRGQQVTLSCSPISGHRSVSWYQQTPGQGLQFLFEYFSETQRNKGNFPGRFSGRQFSNSRSEMNVSTLELGDSALYLCASSSSPGQGYNEQFFGPGTRLTVL.

The chain carries TRBV27 and TRBJ2-5; either TRBD1 or TRBD2 may supply D (5 bases each). Germline CDR1 and CDR2: MNHEY and SMNVEV (reference sequence). The V end was cut by 2 bases, the J end by 3 bases, with 13 bases between. This CDR3 spans 15 amino acids. DNA of the CDR3: TGTGCCAGCAGTTTAATGGGACGACCAGAAGAGACCCAGTACTTC. Encoded protein: CASSLMGRPEETQYF.

For this clone: Other DNA sequences in this specimen translate into the identical CDR3. The V gene is TRBV3-1 (or the pseudogene TRBV3-2), the J gene TRBJ1-1; D might be TRBD1 (5 bases). Germline loops: CDR1 LGHDT, CDR2 YNNKEL (reference sequence). The CDR3 runs 14 residues. V gave up 4 bases and J gave up 4 bases, with 13 bases separating them. The CDR3 coding sequence is TGTGCCAGCAGCCCCCTGGGTAGGGGCACTGAAGCTTTCTTT. This gives the protein CASSPLGRGTEAFF.

As regards this clone: This CDR3 is also generated by other DNA sequences in the sample. The chain couples TRBV5-1 to TRBJ2-3; TRBD2 aligns across 7 bases. CDR1 and CDR2 (germline): SGHRS, YFSETQ. The V gene end was trimmed by 0 bases and the J gene end by 0 bases; junction bases not matched to a gene: 4. The CDR3 has 16 amino acids. The CDR3 DNA follows: TGCGCCAGCAGCTTGGGAGGCGGGGGTAGCACAGATACGCAGTATTTT. Translating gives CASSLGGGGSTDTQYF.

This clone showed up just once. The CDR3 sequence: CAWTPGVAGGYEQFF. CDR3 in DNA: TGTGCCTGGACTCCCGGGGTAGCGGGAGGTTATGAGCAGTTCTTC. The V and J genes are TRBV30 and TRBJ2-1, with 10 nucleotides matching TRBD2. V lost 4 bases, J lost 8 bases, and 11 bases stayed unmatched. Looked up from germline, CDR1 is GTSNPN and CDR2 is SVGIG (reference sequence). The CDR3 runs 15 residues.

The chain joins TRBV11-3 to TRBJ1-1; 9 nucleotides align to TRBD1. The CDR3 totals 13 residues. Germline CDR1 and CDR2: SGHNT and YENEEA. With 5 bases clipped from V and 8 bases from J, the junction kept 6 bases outside the gene matches. The CDR3 loop is CASSRDRDGEAFF. CDR3 coding DNA: TGTGCCAGCAGCCGGGACAGGGATGGGGAAGCTTTCTTT.

The chain uses TRBV5-5 and TRBJ2-7; possible D gene TRBD2, 6 bases. V lost 5 bases, J lost 3 bases, and 18 bases lay in between. This CDR3 spans 15 amino acids. Germline V gene lookup returns CDR1 SGHKS and CDR2 YYEKEE (reference sequence). Here the CDR3 DNA reads TGTGCCAGCAGTCGAGAGGCGGGGCAAAACTACGAGCAGTACTTC. Translation gives CASSREAGQNYEQYF.

The V gene is TRBV29-1, the J gene TRBJ2-7; weak D call: TRBD1 (5 bases). V lost 6 bases, J lost 4 bases, and 10 bases lay in between. In germline, CDR1 is SQVTM, CDR2 ANQGSEA. This CDR3 is built from 11 residues. CDR3 DNA sequence: TGCAGCGTGACAGAGCTTTACGAGCAGTACTTC. Translated: CSVTELYEQYF.

V is TRBV3-1 (or the pseudogene TRBV3-2) and J is TRBJ2-1; TRBD2 might be the D (5 bases). CDR1 is LGHDT and CDR2 is YNNKEL in the germline V gene (reference sequence). Trimming removed 2 bases from V and 6 bases from J, with 5 bases in between. The length of the CDR3 is 12 residues. CDR3 protein: CASSQLANEQFF. CDR3 nucleotides: TGTGCCAGCAGCCAACTAGCCAATGAGCAGTTCTTC.

As to this clone: Other nucleotide sequences in the sample specify the same CDR3. The CDR3 loop reads CSVGTGNTEAFF. CDR3 nucleotide sequence: TGCAGCGTGGGCACAGGGAACACTGAAGCTTTCTTT. This rearrangement joins TRBV29-1 to TRBJ1-1; D is perhaps TRBD1 (5 bases). V was clipped by 6 bases and J by 1 base, with 9 bases between them. CDR3 length: 12 amino acids. Looked up from germline, CDR1 is SQVTM and CDR2 is ANQGSEA.

CDR3 DNA: TGTGCCAGCAGAGAAAGTGGGGATACGCAGTATTTT. This translates into CASRESGDTQYF. V gene TRBV2 combines with J gene TRBJ2-3; D gene unclear. The CDR3 covers 12 residues. The germline CDR1 and CDR2 sequences are SNHLY and FYNNEI. Trimming left V 6 bases short and J 6 bases short, with 10 bases between.

V is TRBV4-1 and J is TRBJ1-1; D gene ambiguous. V was pared by 0 bases and J by 5 bases, with 13 bases between. Germline-derived CDR1 and CDR2 are MGHRA and YSYEKL. The CDR3 loop spans 15 amino acids. CDR3 nucleotide sequence: TGCGCCAGCAGCCAAGAATCAACCCAGGCGACTGAAGCTTTCTTT. Translating gives CASSQESTQATEAFF.

The chain links TRBV5-4 to TRBJ2-2; 7 bases map to TRBD2. The V gene's germline CDR1 is SGHNT and CDR2 YYREEE (reference sequence). Trimming removed 3 bases from V and 2 bases from J; junction bases left unmatched: 4. The length of the CDR3 is 15 residues. The CDR3 nucleotides read TGTGCCAGCAGCTGGGACTACCAAAACACCGGGGAGCTGTTTTTT. Amino acid sequence: CASSWDYQNTGELFF. Full variable domain (rest looked up from reference TRBV5-4 and TRBJ2-2): ETGVTQSPTHLIKTRGQQVTLRCSSQSGHNTVSWYQQALGQGPQFIFQYYREEENGRGNFPPRFSGLQFPNYSSELNVNALELDDSALYLCASSWDYQNTGELFFGEGSRLTVL.

This clone is medium-sized (0.01 to 0.1%) in the sample. The genes are TRBV5-8 and TRBJ1-1, with D unresolved. In germline, CDR1 is SGHTS, CDR2 YDEGEE. V dropped 5 bases and J dropped 2 bases, with 16 bases sitting between them. This CDR3 spans 15 amino acids. The CDR3 region has the DNA TGTGCCAGCAGTGCAGCCTTCCAAATTAACACTGAAGCTTTCTTT. This codes for CASSAAFQINTEAFF.

The chain carries TRBV11-2 and TRBJ2-7; 14 bases match TRBD2. The germline gives CDR1 SGHAT, CDR2 FQNNGV. The CDR3 is made up of 15 amino acids. The J segment lost 5 bases and the V segment lost 5 bases, leaving 5 bases of the junction unmatched. The CDR3 reads CASSGTSGRTHEQYF. The CDR3 region has the DNA TGTGCCAGCAGCGGGACTAGCGGGAGAACCCACGAGCAGTACTTC.

This clone was counted a few times. The V gene is TRBV10-3, the J gene TRBJ1-5; unclear D gene. CDR1 is ENHRY and CDR2 is SYGVKD in the germline V gene. This CDR3 spans 14 amino acids. V lost 2 bases, J lost 3 bases, and 8 bases lay in between. DNA of the CDR3: TGTGCCATCAGTGAGGCCGGGGTCAATCAGCCCCAGCATTTT. Encoded protein: CAISEAGVNQPQHF.

The chain's CDR3 is CASGTGRKEQYF. The CDR3 bases are TGTGCCAGCGGGACAGGGCGTAAGGAGCAGTACTTC. The chain carries TRBV28 and TRBJ2-7, with 9 bases matching TRBD1. The germline V gene has CDR1 MDHEN and CDR2 SYDVKM. The V gene end was trimmed by 8 bases and the J gene end by 7 bases; junction bases not matched to a gene: 6. The CDR3 is 12 amino acids.

The CDR3 DNA follows: TGTGCCAGCAGCGTTTTGCAGGGGACCGATACGCAGTATTTT. The encoded protein is CASSVLQGTDTQYF. The rearrangement joins TRBV9 to TRBJ2-3; D might be TRBD1 (6 bases). Germline CDR1 and CDR2: SGDLS and YYNGEE. The CDR3 runs to 14 residues. Trimming removed 2 bases at V and 6 bases at J, with 13 bases between.

This clone appeared a single time. This sequence joins TRBV11-3 and TRBJ2-1, with 11 bases identical to TRBD2. J lost 4 bases, V lost 0 bases, and 5 bases had no gene match. The CDR3 length is 17 residues. Germline assignment: CDR1 SGHNT and CDR2 YENEEA. CDR3 protein: CASSLDLAGGAYNEQFF. The CDR3 coding sequence is TGTGCCAGCAGCTTAGACTTAGCGGGAGGGGCGTACAATGAGCAGTTCTTC.

This clone was seen once. This rearrangement joins TRBV14 to TRBJ1-3; no definite D call. CDR1 and CDR2 (germline): SGHDN, FVKESK. Trimming removed 3 bases from V and 2 bases from J, with 5 bases in between. The CDR3 runs 13 residues. The CDR3, as DNA: TGTGCCAGCAGCCAGGTAGCTGGAAACACCATATATTTT. Translated: CASSQVAGNTIYF.

The rearrangement links TRBV3-1 (or the pseudogene TRBV3-2) to TRBJ2-3; perhaps D is TRBD1 or TRBD2 (5 bases each). CDR1 LGHDT and CDR2 YNNKEL come from the germline V gene (reference sequence). V was clipped by 4 bases and J by 4 bases, with 12 bases between them. This CDR3 region has 14 residues. In DNA, the CDR3 is TGTGCCAGCAGCCTAGCCCAGGGAGCAGATACGCAGTATTTT. Protein: CASSLAQGADTQYF.